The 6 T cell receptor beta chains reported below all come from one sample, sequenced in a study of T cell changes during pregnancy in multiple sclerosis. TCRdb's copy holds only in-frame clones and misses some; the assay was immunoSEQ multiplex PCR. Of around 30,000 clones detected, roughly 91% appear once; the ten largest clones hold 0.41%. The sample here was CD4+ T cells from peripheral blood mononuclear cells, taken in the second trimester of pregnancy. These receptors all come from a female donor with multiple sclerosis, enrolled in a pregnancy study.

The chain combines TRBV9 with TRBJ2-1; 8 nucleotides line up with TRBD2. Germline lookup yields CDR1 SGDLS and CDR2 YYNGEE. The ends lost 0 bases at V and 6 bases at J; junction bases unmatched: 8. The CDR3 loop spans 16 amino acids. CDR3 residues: CASSVELSGRGNEQFF. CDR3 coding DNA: TGTGCCAGCAGCGTAGAACTGAGCGGGAGAGGCAATGAGCAGTTCTTC.

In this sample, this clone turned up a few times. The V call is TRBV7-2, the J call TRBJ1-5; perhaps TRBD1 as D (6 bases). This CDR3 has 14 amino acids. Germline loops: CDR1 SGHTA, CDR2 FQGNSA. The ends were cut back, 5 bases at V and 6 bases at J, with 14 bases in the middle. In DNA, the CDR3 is TGTGCCAGCAGCCGACGGGGGGCAAGTCAGCCCCAGCATTTT. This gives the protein CASSRRGASQPQHF.

The CDR3 DNA is TGTGCCAGCAGTTTATTTGGCAGGGGACGGATGCTGGGGTATGGCTACACCTTC. Translation gives CASSLFGRGRMLGYGYTF. The chain combines TRBV27 with TRBJ1-2; D possibly corresponds to TRBD1 (6 bases). CDR1 and CDR2 from the germline V gene are MNHEY and SMNVEV (reference sequence). V was trimmed by 1 base and J by 5 bases, leaving 23 bases between them. The CDR3 totals 18 residues.

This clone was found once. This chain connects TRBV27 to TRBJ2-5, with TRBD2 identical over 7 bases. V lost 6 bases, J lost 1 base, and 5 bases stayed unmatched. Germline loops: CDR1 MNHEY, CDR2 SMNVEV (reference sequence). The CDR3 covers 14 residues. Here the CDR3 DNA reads TGTGCCAGCAGCAACTGGGGGGGCCAAGAGACCCAGTACTTC. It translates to CASSNWGGQETQYF.

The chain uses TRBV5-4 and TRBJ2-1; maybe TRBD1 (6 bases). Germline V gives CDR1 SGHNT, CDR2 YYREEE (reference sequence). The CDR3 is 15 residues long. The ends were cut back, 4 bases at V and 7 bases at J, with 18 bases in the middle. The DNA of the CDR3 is TGTGCCAGCAGCCGGGAAGGACAGATTAGAAATGAGCAGTTCTTC. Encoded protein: CASSREGQIRNEQFF.

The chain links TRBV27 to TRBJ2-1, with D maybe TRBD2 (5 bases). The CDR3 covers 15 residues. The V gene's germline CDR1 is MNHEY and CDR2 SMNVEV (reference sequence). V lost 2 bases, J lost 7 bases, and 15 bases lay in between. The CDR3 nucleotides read TGTGCCAGCAGTTTAACATGGGCGAAGCGGAATGAGCAGTTCTTC. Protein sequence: CASSLTWAKRNEQFF.